A few counts support the clone carrying this T cell receptor (beta chain). What it binds is not known. The data stem from a study of T cells in Graves' hyperthyroidism and ophthalmopathy. Study conclusions and caveats: Also found in blood were most expanded thyroid clonotypes above 0.001.

The source material, RNA transcripts, was used to amplify TCR beta CDR3 regions. First-round RT-PCR with HTBI primers amplified the TCR CDR3 region. Each CDR3 protein gets one entry after TCRdb re-called the multiplex PCR reads with MiXCR. This sample has approximately 600,000 distinct CDR3 sequences, with about 14% found just once. A patient was excluded if there was uncontrolled infection, other autoimmune disease, pregnancy or lactation. The sequenced material came from blood. The TCR was taken from a young woman with Graves' ophthalmopathy.

CDR3 nucleotide sequence: TGCAGCGTGCGGACCGCCTACGAGCAGTACTTC. This codes for CSVRTAYEQYF. The chain combines TRBV29-1 with TRBJ2-7; D gene unclear. The CDR3 loop spans 11 amino acids. Germline V lookup: CDR1 SQVTM, CDR2 ANQGSEA. V lost 6 bases and J lost 2, with 8 bases in between.